This passage covers 13 T cell receptor beta chains from one sample sequenced in a study of shared clonotypes between healthy human individuals. Here immunoSEQ multiplex PCR was the method, and the copy in TCRdb shows in-frame clones only, minus some. Of about 2 million clones in the sample, over 85% were seen once. The sample consisted of naive CD4+ T cells sorted from blood. Subset indicated: CD45RA+ positively selected. These receptors all come from a man in his late teens or twenties in good health.

This clone was counted a single time. As DNA, the CDR3 is TGCGCCAGCAGCTTGGCCGGGGCAGGGATCATCGACGAGCAGTACTTC. Encoded protein: CASSLAGAGIIDEQYF. This chain uses TRBV5-1 with TRBJ2-7, with D possibly being TRBD1 or TRBD2 (5 bases each). The length of the CDR3 is 16 residues. V lost 0 bases and J 5 bases, leaving 18 bases between the germline ends. In germline, CDR1 is SGHRS, CDR2 YFSETQ.

As concerns this clone: The same CDR3 arises from other DNA sequences in this sample as well. The chain recombines TRBV5-6 with TRBJ2-7; 8 nucleotides agree with TRBD1. Trimming at V came to 4 bases and at J to 1 base, leaving 4 bases not matched to a gene. The CDR3 consists of 14 residues. Germline assignment: CDR1 SGHDT and CDR2 YYEEEE. The CDR3 nucleotides read TGTGCCAGCAGCCCCGGGACAGGATCCTACGAGCAGTACTTC. Its translation is CASSPGTGSYEQYF.

V and J are TRBV18 and TRBJ1-4; perhaps TRBD1 as D (5 bases). V was cut by 3 bases and J by 1 base, with 12 bases left in between. Germline V lookup: CDR1 KGHSH, CDR2 LQKENI. The CDR3 runs to 16 residues. The CDR3 coding sequence is TGTGCCAGCTCACCGGGGATACAGGAAACTAATGAAAAACTGTTTTTT. This encodes CASSPGIQETNEKLFF.

The rearrangement joins TRBV7-2 to TRBJ2-1; 8 nucleotides line up with TRBD2. Germline V gene sequence: CDR1 SGHTA, CDR2 FQGNSA. The trim removed 5 bases at V and 4 bases at J, leaving 10 bases unmatched. The CDR3 runs 16 residues. This CDR3 is CASSLRLAGVYNEQFF. The CDR3 DNA follows: TGTGCCAGCAGCCTTAGGCTAGCGGGTGTATACAATGAGCAGTTCTTC.

As regards this clone: Other DNA sequences in the sample encode the same CDR3. V gene TRBV5-1 combines with J gene TRBJ2-6, with TRBD1 as a possible D gene (6 bases). The CDR3 contains 15 residues. The V and J ends lost 3 bases and 2 bases respectively, with 9 bases between them. In germline, CDR1 is SGHRS, CDR2 YFSETQ. Written as DNA, the CDR3 is TGCGCCAGCAGCTCTACAGGGACTGGGGCCAACGTCCTGACTTTC. Translation: CASSSTGTGANVLTF. The entire variable domain, with the rest obtained from reference TRBV5-1 and TRBJ2-6, is as follows: KAGVTQTPRYLIKTRGQQVTLSCSPISGHRSVSWYQQTPGQGLQFLFEYFSETQRNKGNFPGRFSGRQFSNSRSEMNVSTLELGDSALYLCASSSTGTGANVLTFGAGSRLTVL.

About this clone: The same CDR3 is also encoded by other DNA sequences in this sample. The CDR3 nucleotides read TGTGCCAGCAGCTCCGGACTAGCGGGGTACGAGCAGTACTTC. Protein: CASSSGLAGYEQYF. The chain has TRBV7-2 and TRBJ2-7, with TRBD2 matching over 12 bases. The J segment lost 4 bases and the V segment lost 4 bases, leaving 2 bases of the junction unmatched. Germline V gene data show CDR1 as SGHTA and CDR2 as FQGNSA. CDR3 length: 14 amino acids.

The V call is TRBV7-9, the J call TRBJ2-1, with D possibly matching TRBD2 (6 bases). Trimming stripped 5 bases from V and 8 bases from J, with 19 bases between. The CDR3 is 15 amino acids. Germline loops: CDR1 SEHNR, CDR2 FQNEAQ (reference sequence). The CDR3 sequence: CASSLRTAGLDEQFF. Here the CDR3 DNA reads TGTGCCAGCAGCCTGAGGACCGCGGGGTTGGATGAGCAGTTCTTC.

The V and J genes are TRBV7-9 and TRBJ2-3, with 13 bases aligning to TRBD2. Germline V CDR1 and CDR2: SEHNR, FQNEAQ (reference sequence). This CDR3 is built from 17 residues. Trimming cost V 3 bases and J 0 bases; bases outside gene matches: 3. DNA for the CDR3: TGTGCCAGCAGCTTGGGACTAGCGGGACCTAGCACAGATACGCAGTATTTT. The encoded protein is CASSLGLAGPSTDTQYF.

This clone appeared a single time. The V gene is TRBV19, the J gene TRBJ2-1; 15 bases are shared with TRBD2. The V and J ends lost 2 bases and 12 bases, in that order; junction bases with no gene match: 11. Germline V lookup: CDR1 LNHDA, CDR2 SQIVND (reference sequence). There are 17 residues in the CDR3. CDR3 residues: CASSIPGTSGGSARQFF. CDR3 in DNA: TGTGCCAGTAGTATACCTGGGACTAGCGGGGGGAGCGCTAGGCAGTTCTTC.

The chain uses TRBV6-1 and TRBJ1-1; 9 bases match TRBD1. This CDR3 has 15 amino acids. Germline values: CDR1 MNHNS, CDR2 SASEGT. After removal of 5 bases from V and 0 bases from J, the junction contained 4 bases not matched to a gene. CDR3 residues: CASSLQGALNTEAFF. The DNA of the CDR3 is TGTGCCAGCAGTTTACAGGGGGCGCTGAACACTGAAGCTTTCTTT.

The chain couples TRBV6-5 to TRBJ1-3, with 10 bases aligning to TRBD1. The V segment lost 10 bases and the J segment 3 bases; nucleotides outside the gene matches: 6. This CDR3 comprises 14 residues. Germline V gene sequence: CDR1 MNHEY, CDR2 SVGAGI. The DNA for the CDR3 is TGTGCCACCAGACAGGGGGCGAATGGAAACACCATATATTTT. Its protein is CATRQGANGNTIYF.

The rearrangement joins TRBV6-5 to TRBJ2-1, with 7 bases matching TRBD2. There are 14 residues in the CDR3. Germline loops: CDR1 MNHEY, CDR2 SVGAGI. The J segment lost 7 bases and the V segment lost 5 bases, leaving 8 bases of the junction unmatched. The CDR3 sequence: CASSPYLGGNEQFF. The CDR3 DNA sequence: TGTGCCAGCAGTCCATACCTGGGGGGGAATGAGCAGTTCTTC.

This clone was seen at least ten times. The V call is TRBV6-5, the J call TRBJ1-6; the D is unclear. Trimming removed 2 bases from V and 5 bases from J, with 7 bases in between. This CDR3 is built from 14 residues. CDR1 is MNHEY and CDR2 is SVGAGI in the germline V gene. CDR3 nucleotide sequence: TGTGCCAGCAGTTACGCAGAAAATAATTCACCCCTCCACTTT. This sequence encodes CASSYAENNSPLHF.